Following are 8 T cell receptor beta chains from one sample sequenced in a study of cytomegalovirus exposure and HLA in healthy donors. Sequencing used immunoSEQ multiplex PCR; TCRdb keeps in-frame clones, though not all of them. The sample includes a few hundred thousand clones, over 70% of them seen just once. Material for sequencing was PBMCs. The origin of the receptors is a woman in her twenties or thirties in good health and CMV-seropositive.

Only a few counts were recorded for this clone. The genes are TRBV6-5 and TRBJ1-5; TRBD1 aligns across 7 bases. The CDR3 consists of 14 residues. CDR1 and CDR2 (germline): MNHEY, SVGAGI. V was pared by 5 bases and J by 3 bases, with 4 bases of the junction left unmatched. In DNA form, the CDR3 reads TGTGCCAGCAGTGTGACAGGGTACAATCAGCCCCAGCATTTT. Residues: CASSVTGYNQPQHF.

The rearrangement uses TRBV7-9 and TRBJ2-1, with D perhaps TRBD1 (5 bases). Trimming pared 1 base from V and 8 bases from J, leaving 12 bases between. Per the germline V gene, CDR1 is SEHNR and CDR2 is FQNEAQ (reference sequence). The CDR3 spans 14 residues. CDR3 residues: CASSLGVRADEQFF. In DNA, the CDR3 is TGTGCCAGCAGCTTAGGGGTCAGGGCCGATGAGCAGTTCTTC.

The chain links TRBV5-1 to TRBJ2-7; TRBD1 matches at 10 bases. The germline V gene encodes CDR1 SGHRS and CDR2 YFSETQ. Unmatched junction bases numbered 3, after V lost 5 bases and J lost 4 bases. The CDR3 totals 13 residues. CDR3 protein: CASRRDRGYEQYF. The CDR3 bases are TGCGCCAGCAGGAGGGACAGGGGTTACGAGCAGTACTTC.

This clone has only a few counts. The chain combines TRBV20-1 with TRBJ2-1, with a possible D match to TRBD2 (5 bases). Between the trimmed V and J ends, which lost 5 bases and 6 bases, there was a span of 8 bases. Germline-derived CDR1 and CDR2 are DFQATT and SNEGSKA (reference sequence). The CDR3 runs to 11 residues. As DNA, the CDR3 is TGCAGTGCTCGGGATAGCAATGAGCAGTTCTTC. Protein product: CSARDSNEQFF.

The chain uses TRBV28 and TRBJ1-5, with TRBD1 as a possible D gene (5 bases). The germline gives CDR1 MDHEN, CDR2 SYDVKM. Trimming pared 5 bases from V and 7 bases from J, leaving 9 bases between. This CDR3 region has 12 residues. Written as DNA, the CDR3 is TGTGCCAGCAGTCGGGACGGCCAGCCCCAGCATTTT. Its translation: CASSRDGQPQHF.

The sample holds a few counts of this clone. The V call is TRBV9, the J call TRBJ2-7; 7 nucleotides agree with TRBD1. This CDR3 is 14 amino acids long. Germline V lookup: CDR1 SGDLS, CDR2 YYNGEE. The V and J ends lost 3 bases and 1 base, in that order; junction bases with no gene match: 4. CDR3 in DNA: TGTGCCAGCAGCGCCTCGGGACAGTCCTACGAGCAGTACTTC. This sequence encodes CASSASGQSYEQYF.

In DNA form, the CDR3 reads TGTGCCAGCAGTTCCGGACCCCAGCCAGTCTACGAGCAGTACTTC. Residues: CASSSGPQPVYEQYF. The chain uses TRBV27 and TRBJ2-7; D is unresolved. Trimming left V 4 bases short and J 3 bases short, with 16 bases between. Per germline, CDR1 MNHEY and CDR2 SMNVEV (reference sequence). The CDR3 is 15 amino acids.

V and J are TRBV5-1 and TRBJ2-5; D unresolved. Germline CDR1 is SGHRS and CDR2 is YFSETQ. CDR3 length: 14 residues. Trimming removed 0 bases at V and 1 base at J, with 7 bases between. CDR3 in amino acids: CASSLVTSQETQYF. The CDR3 region has the DNA TGCGCCAGCAGCTTGGTAACGTCCCAAGAGACCCAGTACTTC.